A selection of T cell receptor beta chains follows, all from one sample in a study of graft-versus-host responses after intestinal transplantation. These receptors have no identified antigens. Assay used: immunoSEQ multiplex PCR; TCRdb lists only in-frame clones, some missing. The sample yields nearly 110,000 clones, approximately 86% seen once. The sequenced sample was unstimulated CD4+ T cells sorted from spleen or lymph node cells, obtained before transplant. These receptors came from a human donor who was the organ donor for an intestinal transplant. The CDR3 runs from the conserved cysteine through the conserved F or W. The D gene is left open where the match is weak. For some rows the clone size is stated as once, few or many, or as a class when expanded; others skip it.

j_gene | d_gene | abundance | v_gene | CDR3nt | CDR3aa
TRBJ1-5 | - | - | TRBV6-5 | TGTGCCAGCAAAAACCGGGGCTCTCCCGATCAGCCCCAGCATTTT | CASKNRGSPDQPQHF
TRBJ2-5 | - | - | TRBV7-9 | TGTGCCAGCAGTCCTGGAGGGGCGGACTCCCAGTACTTC | CASSPGGADSQYF
TRBJ2-3 | TRBD2 | - | TRBV11-1 | TGTGCCAGCAGCTTAACCCTAGCGGGAGATACGCAGTATTTT | CASSLTLAGDTQYF
TRBJ2-7 | - | - | TRBV12-5 | TGTGCTAGTGGGAGTGACGAGCAGTACTTC | CASGSDEQYF
TRBJ2-5 | - | once | TRBV30 | TGTGCCTGGACCTTAAATGTAGGGACCCAGTACTTC | CAWTLNVGTQYF
TRBJ2-7 | TRBD1 | - | TRBV6-1 | TGTGCCAGCACCGAGAAGGGACAGTCCTACGAGCAGTACTTC | CASTEKGQSYEQYF
TRBJ2-2 | TRBD2 | - | TRBV5-1 | TGCGCCAGCAGCTTGGGATATAGCGGGGCCAACACCGGGGAGCTGTTTTTT | CASSLGYSGANTGELFF
TRBJ2-1 | TRBD2 | - | TRBV7-2 | TGTGCCAGCAGCTTACGGGCTAGCGGGGGCCAGTTGGCGAATGAGCAGTTCTTC | CASSLRASGGQLANEQFF
TRBJ1-2 | - | - | TRBV19 | TGTGCCAGTAGTAGAGCCGCGAACTATGGCTACACCTTC | CASSRAANYGYTF
TRBJ1-5 | TRBD1 | - | TRBV19 | TGTGCCAGTGTAGTGGACAGGGTCGGTCAGCCCCAGCATTTT | CASVVDRVGQPQHF
TRBJ2-7 | - | - | TRBV5-4 | TGTGCCAGCAGCTCCCCTACAGGGTTTACCTACGAGCAGTACTTC | CASSSPTGFTYEQYF
TRBJ1-6 | - | once | TRBV2 | TGTGCCACCCGTAGAAGGGAAGGGACCGGTTCACCCCTCCACTTT | CATRRREGTGSPLHF
TRBJ1-2 | TRBD1 | - | TRBV18 | TGTGCCAGCTCACCTCTTCAGGGGGATAACTATGGCTACACCTTC | CASSPLQGDNYGYTF
TRBJ2-6 | - | few | TRBV4-1 | TGCGCCAGCAGCCGCGGGGCAGGGGGTTACTCTGGGGCCAACGTCCTGACTTTC | CASSRGAGGYSGANVLTF
TRBJ2-3 | TRBD2 | - | TRBV7-9 | TGTGCCAGCAGCCCAGCGGGGGGCCGTGAAGATACGCAGTATTTT | CASSPAGGREDTQYF
TRBJ2-1 | - | - | TRBV4-2 | TGTGCCAGCAGCCAAGATTACACAGCGGGTGTGGGGAATGAGCAGTTCTTC | CASSQDYTAGVGNEQFF
TRBJ1-1 | - | once | TRBV6-1 | TGTGCCAGCAGTGGGGGGGAAAGGTTGAACACTGAAGCTTTCTTT | CASSGGERLNTEAFF
TRBJ2-7 | - | - | TRBV21-1 | TGTGCCAGCAGCATCCCGACAGGGGGCGAGGAGGAGCAGTACTTC | CASSIPTGGEEEQYF
TRBJ1-3 | - | - | TRBV6-5 | TGTGCCACCAGGAGAAACACCATATATTTT | CATRRNTIYF
TRBJ2-5 | - | - | TRBV6-1 | TGTGCCAGCAGTGAAAAGAAGTGGGCAGCGCTCGGAGAGACCCAGTACTTC | CASSEKKWAALGETQYF
TRBJ2-1 | - | - | TRBV19 | TGTGCCAGTAGAGGGCAGGGAGGGGGCAATGAGCAGTTCTTC | CASRGQGGGNEQFF
TRBJ1-5 | - | once | TRBV29-1 | TGCAGCGTTCGAACGGGGGGGGATAGCAATCAGCCCCAGCATTTT | CSVRTGGDSNQPQHF
TRBJ1-2 | - | - | TRBV28 | TGTGCCAGCAGTCTTCCGGCGGCCCACTATGGCTACACCTTC | CASSLPAAHYGYTF
TRBJ1-6 | - | - | TRBV7-6 | TGTGCCAGCAGCTTTCTTTCCCACTCCTATAATTCACCCCTCCACTTT | CASSFLSHSYNSPLHF